The sample holds one count of the clone carrying this T cell receptor (beta chain). These data come from a study of blood T cell repertoires in COVID-19. Trimming shortened V by 6 bases and J by 7 bases, and 11 bases separated the two germline ends. Looked up from germline, CDR1 is DFQATT and CDR2 is SNEGSKA (reference sequence). The CDR3 has 11 amino acids. Libraries were prepared by immunoSEQ multiplex PCR; TCRdb keeps only in-frame clonotypes and omits some of them. The sample has 130,000 or so clones, 84% seen once. Sequencing used PBMCs or T cells enriched from blood (not recorded which). The sequence was obtained from a woman aged 45-59 years with acute COVID-19. This chain connects TRBV20-1 to TRBJ2-3; no reliable D call. The CDR3 here is CSAPRTNTQYF. As DNA, the CDR3 is TGCAGTGCGCCCAGAACGAATACGCAGTATTTT.